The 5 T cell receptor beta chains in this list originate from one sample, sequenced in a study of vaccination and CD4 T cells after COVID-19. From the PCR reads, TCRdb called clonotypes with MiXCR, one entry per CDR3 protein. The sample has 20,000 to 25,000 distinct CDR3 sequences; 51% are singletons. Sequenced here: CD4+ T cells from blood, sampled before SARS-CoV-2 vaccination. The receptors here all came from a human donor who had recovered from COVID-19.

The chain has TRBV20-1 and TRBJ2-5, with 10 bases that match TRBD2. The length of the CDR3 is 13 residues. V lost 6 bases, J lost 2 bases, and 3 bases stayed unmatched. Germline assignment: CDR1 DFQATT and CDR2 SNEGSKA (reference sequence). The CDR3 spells CSAPAGGQETQYF. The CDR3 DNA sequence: TGCAGTGCCCCAGCGGGAGGGCAAGAGACCCAGTACTTC.

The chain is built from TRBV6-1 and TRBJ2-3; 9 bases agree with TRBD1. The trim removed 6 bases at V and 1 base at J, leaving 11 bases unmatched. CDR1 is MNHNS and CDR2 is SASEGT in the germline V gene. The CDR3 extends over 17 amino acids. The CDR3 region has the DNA TGTGCCAGCAGCAGGCTGACAGGGGGAATCCGCACAGATACGCAGTATTTT. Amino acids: CASSRLTGGIRTDTQYF.

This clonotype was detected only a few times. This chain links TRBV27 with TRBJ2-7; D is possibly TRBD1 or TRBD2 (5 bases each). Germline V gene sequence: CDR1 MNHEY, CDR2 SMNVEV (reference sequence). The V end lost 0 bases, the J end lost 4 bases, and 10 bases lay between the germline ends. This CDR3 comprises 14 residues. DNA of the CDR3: TGTGCCAGCAGTTTATCGAGGGGTGTTTACGAGCAGTACTTC. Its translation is CASSLSRGVYEQYF.

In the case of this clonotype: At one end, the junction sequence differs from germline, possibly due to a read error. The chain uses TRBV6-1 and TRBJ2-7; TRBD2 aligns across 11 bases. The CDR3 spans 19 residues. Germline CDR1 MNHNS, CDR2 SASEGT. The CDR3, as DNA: TGTGCCACCAGTCCCCGGCCCCCGGGACTAGCGGACGGTTCCTACGAGCAGTACTTC. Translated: CATSPRPPGLADGSYEQYF.

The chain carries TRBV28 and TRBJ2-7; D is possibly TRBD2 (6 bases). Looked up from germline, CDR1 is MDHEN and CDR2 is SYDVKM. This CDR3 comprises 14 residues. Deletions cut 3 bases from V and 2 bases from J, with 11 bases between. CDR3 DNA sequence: TGTGCCAGCAGTTTCCTAGCGAAGACCTACGAGCAGTACTTC. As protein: CASSFLAKTYEQYF.